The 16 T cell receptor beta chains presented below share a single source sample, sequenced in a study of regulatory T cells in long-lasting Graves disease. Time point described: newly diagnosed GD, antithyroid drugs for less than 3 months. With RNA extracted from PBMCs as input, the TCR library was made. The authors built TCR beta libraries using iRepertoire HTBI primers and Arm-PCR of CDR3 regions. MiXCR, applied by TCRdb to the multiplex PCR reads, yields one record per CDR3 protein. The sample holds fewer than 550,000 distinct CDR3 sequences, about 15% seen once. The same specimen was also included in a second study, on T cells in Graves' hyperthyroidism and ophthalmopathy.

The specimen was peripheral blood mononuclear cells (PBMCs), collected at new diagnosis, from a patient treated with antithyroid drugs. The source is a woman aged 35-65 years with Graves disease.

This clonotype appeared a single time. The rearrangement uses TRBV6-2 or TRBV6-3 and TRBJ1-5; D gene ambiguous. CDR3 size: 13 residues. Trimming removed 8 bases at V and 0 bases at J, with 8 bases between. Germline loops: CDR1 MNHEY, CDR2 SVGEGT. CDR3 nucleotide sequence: TGTGCCAGCGTCAGCAATAGCAATCAGCCCCAGCATTTT. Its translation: CASVSNSNQPQHF.

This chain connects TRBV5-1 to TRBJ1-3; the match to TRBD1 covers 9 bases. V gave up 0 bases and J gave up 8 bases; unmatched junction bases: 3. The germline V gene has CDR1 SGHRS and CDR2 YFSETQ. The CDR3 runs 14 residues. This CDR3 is CASSLGGQGYTIYF. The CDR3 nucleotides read TGCGCCAGCAGCTTGGGGGGACAGGGCTACACCATATATTTT.

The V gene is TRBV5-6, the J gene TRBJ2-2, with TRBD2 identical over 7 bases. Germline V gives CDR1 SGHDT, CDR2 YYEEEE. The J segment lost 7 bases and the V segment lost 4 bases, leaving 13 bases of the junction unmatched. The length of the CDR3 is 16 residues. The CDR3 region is CASSPAGKLNDGELFF. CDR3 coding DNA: TGTGCCAGCAGCCCAGCGGGAAAGCTGAATGACGGGGAGCTGTTTTTT.

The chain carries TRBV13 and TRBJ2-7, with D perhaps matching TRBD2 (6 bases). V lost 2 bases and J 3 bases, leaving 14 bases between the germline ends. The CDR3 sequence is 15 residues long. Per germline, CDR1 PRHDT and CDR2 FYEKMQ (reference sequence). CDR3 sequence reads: CASSLLRGVHYEQYF. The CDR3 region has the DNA TGTGCCAGCAGCTTACTGCGGGGCGTACACTACGAGCAGTACTTC.

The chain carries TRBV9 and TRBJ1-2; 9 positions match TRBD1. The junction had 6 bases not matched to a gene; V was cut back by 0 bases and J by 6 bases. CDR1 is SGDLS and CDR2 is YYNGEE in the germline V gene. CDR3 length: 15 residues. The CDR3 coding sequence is TGTGCCAGCAGCGTAGTAGGGACAGGGTCGGATGGCTACACCTTC. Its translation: CASSVVGTGSDGYTF.

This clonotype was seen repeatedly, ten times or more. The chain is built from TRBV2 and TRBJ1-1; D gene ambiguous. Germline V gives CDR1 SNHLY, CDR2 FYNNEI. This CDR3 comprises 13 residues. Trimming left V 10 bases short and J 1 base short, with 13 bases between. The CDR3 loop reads CAIAQRRNTEAFF. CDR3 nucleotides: TGTGCCATCGCACAAAGGAGGAACACTGAAGCTTTCTTT.

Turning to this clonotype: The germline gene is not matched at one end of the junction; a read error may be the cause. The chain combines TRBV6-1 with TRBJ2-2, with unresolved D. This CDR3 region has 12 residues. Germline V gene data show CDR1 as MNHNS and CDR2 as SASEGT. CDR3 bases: TGTGCCAGCAGCCCAAACATCGGGGAGCTGTTTTTT. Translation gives CASSPNIGELFF.

The CDR3 sequence is CSAPRGSGANNEQFF. CDR3 sequence (DNA): TGCAGTGCTCCCCGGGGTAGCGGGGCAAACAATGAGCAGTTCTTC. The chain couples TRBV20-1 to TRBJ2-1; 8 bases map to TRBD2. This CDR3 region has 15 residues. Germline CDR1 is DFQATT and CDR2 is SNEGSKA (reference sequence). Trimming removed 5 bases from V and 5 bases from J; junction bases left unmatched: 11.

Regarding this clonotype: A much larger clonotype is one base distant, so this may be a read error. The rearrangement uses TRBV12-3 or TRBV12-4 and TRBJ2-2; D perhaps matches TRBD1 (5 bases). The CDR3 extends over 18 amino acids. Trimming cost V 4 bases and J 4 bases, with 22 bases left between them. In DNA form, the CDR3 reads TGTGCCAGCAGTTCATTTCCCAGGGATATCTATGGCACCGGGGAGCTGTTTTTT. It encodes CASSSFPRDIYGTGELFF.

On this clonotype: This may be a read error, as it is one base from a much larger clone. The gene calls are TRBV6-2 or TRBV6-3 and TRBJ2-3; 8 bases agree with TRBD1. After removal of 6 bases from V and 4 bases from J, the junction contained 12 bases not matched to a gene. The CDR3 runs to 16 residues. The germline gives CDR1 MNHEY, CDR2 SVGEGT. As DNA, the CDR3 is TGTGCCAGCAGCAAACACAGGGGGTCAGGTTCAGATACGCAGTATTTT. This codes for CASSKHRGSGSDTQYF.

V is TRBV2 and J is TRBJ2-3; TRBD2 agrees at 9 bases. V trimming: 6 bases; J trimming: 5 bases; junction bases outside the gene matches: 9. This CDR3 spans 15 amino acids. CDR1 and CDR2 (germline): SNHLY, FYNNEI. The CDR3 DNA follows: TGTGCCAGCAGCGTAGGGGGCGGGGGGGGAGATACGCAGTATTTT. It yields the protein CASSVGGGGGDTQYF.

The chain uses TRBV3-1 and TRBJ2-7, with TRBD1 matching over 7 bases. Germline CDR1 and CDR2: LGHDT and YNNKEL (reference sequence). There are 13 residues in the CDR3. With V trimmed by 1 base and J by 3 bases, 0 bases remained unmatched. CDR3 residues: CASSQGTGYEQYF. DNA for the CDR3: TGTGCCAGCAGCCAAGGGACAGGCTACGAGCAGTACTTC.

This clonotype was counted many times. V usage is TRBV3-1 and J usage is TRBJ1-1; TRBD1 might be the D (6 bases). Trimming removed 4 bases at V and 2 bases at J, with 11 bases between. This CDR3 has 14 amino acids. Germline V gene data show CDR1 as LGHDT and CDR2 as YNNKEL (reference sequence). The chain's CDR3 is CASSLGTPNTEAFF. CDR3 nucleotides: TGTGCCAGCAGCCTTGGGACACCTAACACTGAAGCTTTCTTT.

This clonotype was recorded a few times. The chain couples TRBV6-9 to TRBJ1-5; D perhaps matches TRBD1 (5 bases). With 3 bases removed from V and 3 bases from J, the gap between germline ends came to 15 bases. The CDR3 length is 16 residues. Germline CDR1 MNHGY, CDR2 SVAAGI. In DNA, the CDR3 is TGTGCCAGCAGTTACGTGCGGGGGTTACTCAATCAGCCCCAGCATTTT. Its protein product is CASSYVRGLLNQPQHF.

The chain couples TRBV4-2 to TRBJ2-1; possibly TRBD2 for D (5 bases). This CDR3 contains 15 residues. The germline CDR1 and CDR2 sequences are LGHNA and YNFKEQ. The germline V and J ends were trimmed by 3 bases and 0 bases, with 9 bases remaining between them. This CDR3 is CASSHPGSSYNEQFF. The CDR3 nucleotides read TGTGCCAGCAGCCACCCGGGGAGCTCCTACAATGAGCAGTTCTTC.

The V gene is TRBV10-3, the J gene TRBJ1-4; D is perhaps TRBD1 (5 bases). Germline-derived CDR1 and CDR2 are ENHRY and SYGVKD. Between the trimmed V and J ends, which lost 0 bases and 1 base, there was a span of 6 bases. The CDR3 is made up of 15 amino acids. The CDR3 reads CAISESGGTNEKLFF. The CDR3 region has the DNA TGTGCCATCAGTGAGTCCGGGGGAACTAATGAAAAACTGTTTTTT.